The 5 T cell receptor beta chains in this list originate from one sample, sequenced in a study of response to subunit inactivated influenza vaccine. MiXCR, run by TCRdb on the RT-PCR reads, gives a single entry per CDR3 protein. The sample carries 500,000 to 600,000 distinct CDR3 sequences, approximately 10% recorded once. The data were also submitted as part of a second study, on T cells expressing NK-cell markers. As that study records: It was by 5'RACE template switching with UMIs that TCR beta cDNA was made.

Sample: PBMCs from blood, taken on the day of vaccination. The receptors originated from a man aged 45-60 years who received an inactivated influenza vaccine.

This clonotype was counted many times. The V gene is TRBV6-2 or TRBV6-3, the J gene TRBJ2-1; D possibly uses TRBD1 or TRBD2 (5 bases each). Trimming cost V 2 bases and J 0 bases, with 8 bases left between them. The V gene's germline CDR1 is MNHEY and CDR2 SVGEGT. The CDR3 contains 15 residues. CDR3 sequence: CASSYGTGSYNEQFF. CDR3 in DNA: TGTGCCAGCAGTTACGGGACGGGCTCCTACAATGAGCAGTTCTTC.

V usage is TRBV6-1 and J usage is TRBJ1-6; the D is unclear. Trimming removed 4 bases at V and 9 bases at J, with 7 bases between. CDR1 and CDR2 from the germline V gene are MNHNS and SASEGT. The CDR3 contains 12 residues. The DNA for the CDR3 is TGTGCCAGCAGTGTTCACACTTCACCCCTCCACTTT. This encodes CASSVHTSPLHF.

This clonotype was recorded a few times. This rearrangement joins TRBV19 to TRBJ2-2; maybe TRBD2 (5 bases). This CDR3 comprises 12 residues. Between the trimmed V and J ends, which lost 7 bases and 5 bases, there was a span of 8 bases. Germline V gives CDR1 LNHDA, CDR2 SQIVND (reference sequence). CDR3: CASTGITGELFF. DNA of the CDR3: TGTGCCAGTACGGGGATTACCGGGGAGCTGTTTTTT.

J is TRBJ2-3 and V is TRBV3-1, with 10 positions matching TRBD1. V was pared by 1 base and J by 2 bases, with 3 bases of the junction left unmatched. This CDR3 contains 16 residues. Per the germline V gene, CDR1 is LGHDT and CDR2 is YNNKEL (reference sequence). In DNA, the CDR3 is TGTGCCAGCAGCCAAGTGACAGGGGGCTCCACAGATACGCAGTATTTT. It yields the protein CASSQVTGGSTDTQYF.

The chain uses TRBV5-5 and TRBJ2-3; the D is unclear. This CDR3 has 15 residues. CDR1 SGHKS and CDR2 YYEKEE come from the germline V gene (reference sequence). V was clipped by 4 bases and J by 2 bases, with 14 bases between them. Here the CDR3 reads CASSPYDATTDTQYF. CDR3 nucleotide sequence: TGTGCCAGCAGCCCTTACGACGCGACCACAGATACGCAGTATTTT.